This T cell receptor (beta chain) emerged from a study of blood T cell repertoires in COVID-19. Study background: PBMCs, B-cell-depleted T cells, or T cells were the source of the cDNA or gDNA that made up the material.

Source study methods: Reference gene primer amplification gave nucleated cell count estimates. Method: immunoSEQ multiplex PCR; TCRdb's copy keeps in-frame clones and lacks some. The D gene and trimming were derived from the DNA, and the V and J assignments and clone size from that table. The table shows roughly 80,000 clones, with around 86% occurring only once. The V and J ends lost 7 bases and 6 bases respectively, with 12 bases between them. The CDR3 runs to 13 residues. The rearrangement joins TRBV12-3 or TRBV12-4 to TRBJ2-2; possibly TRBD1 for D (5 bases). The sample was peripheral blood. This TCR came from a man older than 75 with acute or convalescent COVID-19. DNA of the CDR3: TGTGCCAGCAACTTCAGGGAACCCGGGGAGCTGTTTTTT. It specifies CASNFREPGELFF.